This T cell receptor beta chain was recovered during a study of cytomegalovirus exposure and HLA in healthy donors. General study findings and limits: Diagnosis of cytomegalovirus status made by the classifier reportedly showed high specificity and sensitivity. Cytomegalovirus association was listed for about 150 TCR beta chains.

The germline V gene encodes CDR1 SGDLS and CDR2 YYNGEE. This CDR3 is built from 12 residues. V trimming: 3 bases; J trimming: 8 bases; junction bases outside the gene matches: 2. Here immunoSEQ multiplex PCR was the method, and the copy in TCRdb shows in-frame clones only, minus some. Here the sample spans some 67,000 clones, about 94% being singletons. On this clone itself: Antigen specificity is unknown.

The donors were part of the approximately 130-subject validation cohort, which stood apart from the roughly 640-subject first cohort. The sequencing sample was made of PBMCs. The sequence was collected from a woman between 18 and 30 years old in good health and CMV-seronegative. The V gene is TRBV9, the J gene TRBJ2-3; 8 bases fit TRBD1. The CDR3 DNA sequence: TGTGCCAGCAGCGGGGGACAGGCTACGCAGTATTTT. This sequence encodes CASSGGQATQYF.